This record concerns one T cell receptor (beta chain) sequence. The data belong to a study of shared clonotypes between healthy human individuals. Clones were sequenced by immunoSEQ multiplex PCR, and TCRdb holds only the in-frame ones, with some missing. The sample includes millions of clones, 85% to 95% seen only once; the top ten take more than 0.12%. The CDR3 covers 15 residues. Trimming took 0 bases from V and 7 from J, leaving 13 bases between them. Germline CDR1 is SGHRS and CDR2 is YFSETQ. V and J are TRBV5-1 and TRBJ1-4, with D uncertain. This receptor was obtained from a man aged 18-30 years in good health. Input material: naive CD4+ T cells sorted from blood. The subset denotes: CD45RA+ positively selected. The CDR3 loop reads CASSLGASSSEKLFF. The CDR3, as DNA: TGCGCCAGCAGCTTGGGTGCCTCGAGTTCTGAAAAACTGTTTTTT.